There are a few counts of the clone carrying this T cell receptor (beta chain). Some clones are missing from TCRdb's copy, which holds only in-frame ones; the method was immunoSEQ multiplex PCR. Of 280,000 or so clones in the sample, around 90% were seen once. The germline gives CDR1 SNHLY, CDR2 FYNNEI. The CDR3 is 12 amino acids. V was clipped by 5 bases and J by 5 bases, with 9 bases between them. This sample stems from a study of blood T cell repertoires in COVID-19. Sequencing input: peripheral blood. This sequence was found in a man younger than 35 with active or convalescent COVID-19. V usage is TRBV2 and J usage is TRBJ1-2; no firm D call. The CDR3 is CASSSPLYGYTF. CDR3 bases: TGTGCCAGCAGTTCGCCACTATATGGCTACACCTTC. Full variable domain (missing parts from reference TRBV2 and TRBJ1-2): EPEVTQTPSHQVTQMGQEVILRCVPISNHLYFYWYRQILGQKVEFLVSFYNNEISEKSEIFDDQFSVERPDGSNFTLKIRSTKLEDSAMYFCASSSPLYGYTFGSGTRLTVV.